The sequence of this T cell receptor beta chain was determined in a study of blood T cell repertoires in COVID-19. Only in-frame clones appear in the TCRdb table, and some are missing; sequencing was by immunoSEQ multiplex PCR. This table has a few hundred thousand clones, 85% to 90% appearing once. From germline, CDR1 is KGHSH and CDR2 LQKENI. V dropped 2 bases and J dropped 0 bases, with 7 bases sitting between them. The CDR3 loop spans 15 amino acids. This receptor was obtained from a man younger than 35 with active or convalescent COVID-19. Sequences were obtained from peripheral blood. This chain joins TRBV18 and TRBJ1-4; D is unclear. CDR3 region: CASSPTIATNEKLFF. The CDR3 bases are TGTGCCAGCTCACCAACAATTGCAACTAATGAAAAACTGTTTTTT.